This TCR beta chain was observed in a study of radiation and T cells in renal cell carcinoma. General study points: Pretreatment tumor biopsies were lacking, so baseline clonotypes are unknown. Top tumor clonotypes rose in blood 2 weeks post-radiation, then contracted.

Method: immunoSEQ multiplex PCR; TCRdb's copy keeps in-frame clones and lacks some. Of about 150,000 clones listed, 80% to 90% were seen once; the top ten hold 10% to 15%. The time point was: blood 2 weeks post-SBRT. As for treatment: 15 Gy SBRT to primary tumor, nephrectomy 4 weeks later. On this clone: The antigen remains unidentified.

With 5 bases removed from V and 1 base from J, the gap between germline ends came to 12 bases. Germline CDR1 LNHDA, CDR2 SQIVND (reference sequence). This CDR3 spans 15 amino acids. The sequence was obtained from a woman in her 50s with renal cell carcinoma. The specimen comprised blood, sampled from a patient whose treatment included radiotherapy and nephrectomy. V is TRBV19 and J is TRBJ1-5, with D hard to call. CDR3 in DNA: TGTGCCAGTAGTCTCCAGGTCCGGAGCAATCAGCCCCAGCATTTT. It yields the protein CASSLQVRSNQPQHF.